This T cell receptor beta chain is from a study of OX40 agonist ivuxolimab in advanced cancers. At the level of the study: Patients assigned to dose escalation were diagnosed with hepatocellular carcinoma, melanoma, renal cell or head and neck cancer. Three patients, one with hepatocellular carcinoma and two with cutaneous melanoma, responded partially. Findings of the study overall: The CD4+ and CD8+ T cells in the blood had expanded clonally by week 6 at 0.1 to 3.0 mg/kg.

The V end lost 3 bases, the J end lost 4 bases, and 10 bases lay between the germline ends. Germline-derived CDR1 and CDR2 are GTSNPN and SVGIG (reference sequence). The CDR3 sequence is 13 residues long. Note on this clone: Its antigen is currently unknown.

Some clones are missing from TCRdb's copy, which holds only in-frame ones; the method was immunoSEQ multiplex PCR. The repertoire has 20,000 to 30,000 clones, 60% to 85% of them found once; the top ten carry about 2%. This clonotype originated in an adult with an advanced solid tumor such as melanoma, head and neck, liver or kidney cancer. This chain joins TRBV30 and TRBJ1-5, with D perhaps matching TRBD1 (5 bases). The source material was CD4+ or CD8+ T cells sorted from blood, sampled in a trial of the OX40 agonist ivuxolimab. The CDR3 reads CAWSLTANQPQHF. The CDR3, as DNA: TGTGCCTGGAGCCTGACAGCTAATCAGCCCCAGCATTTT.